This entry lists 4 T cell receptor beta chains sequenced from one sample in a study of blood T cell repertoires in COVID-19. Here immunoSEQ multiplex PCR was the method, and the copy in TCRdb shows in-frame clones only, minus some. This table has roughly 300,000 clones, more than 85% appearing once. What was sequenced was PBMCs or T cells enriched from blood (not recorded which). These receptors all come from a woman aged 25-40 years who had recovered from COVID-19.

As DNA, the CDR3 is TGTGCCAGTAGTGAGGGGGCGACTTACGAGCAGTACTTC. Protein: CASSEGATYEQYF. The chain carries TRBV19 and TRBJ2-7; 7 bases are shared with TRBD1. Looked up from germline, CDR1 is LNHDA and CDR2 is SQIVND (reference sequence). The trim removed 5 bases at V and 4 bases at J, leaving 5 bases unmatched. The CDR3 totals 13 residues.

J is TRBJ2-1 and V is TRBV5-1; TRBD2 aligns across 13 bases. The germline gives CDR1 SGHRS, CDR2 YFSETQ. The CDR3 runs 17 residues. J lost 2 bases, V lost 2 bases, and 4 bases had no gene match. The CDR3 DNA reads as TGCGCCAGCAGCTTAGGACTAGCGGGAGAACCCTACAATGAGCAGTTCTTC. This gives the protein CASSLGLAGEPYNEQFF. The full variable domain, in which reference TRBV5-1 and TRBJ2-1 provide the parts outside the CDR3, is KAGVTQTPRYLIKTRGQQVTLSCSPISGHRSVSWYQQTPGQGLQFLFEYFSETQRNKGNFPGRFSGRQFSNSRSEMNVSTLELGDSALYLCASSLGLAGEPYNEQFFGPGTRLTVL.

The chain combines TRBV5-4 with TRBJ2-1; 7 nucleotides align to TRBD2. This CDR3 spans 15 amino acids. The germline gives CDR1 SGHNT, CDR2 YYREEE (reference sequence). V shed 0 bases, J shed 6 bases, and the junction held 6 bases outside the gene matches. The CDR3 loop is CASSLGGSIGNEQFF. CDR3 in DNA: TGTGCCAGCAGCTTGGGCGGGAGCATCGGCAATGAGCAGTTCTTC.

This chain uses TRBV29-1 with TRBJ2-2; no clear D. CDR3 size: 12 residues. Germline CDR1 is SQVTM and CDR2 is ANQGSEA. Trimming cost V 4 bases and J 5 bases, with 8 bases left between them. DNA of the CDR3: TGCAGCGTTGTCGAGGATACCGGGGAGCTGTTTTTT. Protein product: CSVVEDTGELFF.